Shown below are 18 T cell receptor beta chains from a single sample sequenced in a study of early T cells in non-severe SARS-CoV-2 infection. One entry per CDR3 protein results from TCRdb running MiXCR on the 5' RACE reads. The sample records 50,000 to 55,000 distinct CDR3 sequences, around a tenth being singletons. Sequencing was carried out using whole blood. All receptors come from an adult who was a healthcare worker with PCR-confirmed SARS-CoV-2 infection or an uninfected control (not recorded which).

This clonotype appeared a single time. The chain has TRBV6-2 or TRBV6-3 and TRBJ2-3, with D possibly being TRBD1 or TRBD2 (5 bases each). This CDR3 is built from 15 residues. The V end was cut by 6 bases, the J end by 2 bases, with 15 bases between. The germline CDR1 and CDR2 sequences are MNHEY and SVGEGT. The CDR3 sequence is CASSRRDGFTDTQYF. The DNA of the CDR3 is TGTGCCAGCAGCCGCCGGGACGGATTCACAGATACGCAGTATTTT.

This rearrangement joins TRBV19 to TRBJ2-4; no definite D call. V was cut by 7 bases and J by 1 base, with 14 bases left in between. The CDR3 is 15 residues long. Germline values: CDR1 LNHDA, CDR2 SQIVND (reference sequence). Written as DNA, the CDR3 is TGTGCCAGTAAGCTGACGGGTGGGGCCAAAAACATTCAGTACTTC. Translating gives CASKLTGGAKNIQYF.

At least ten counts were recorded for this clonotype. The chain is built from TRBV7-2 and TRBJ2-3; D is unclear. The germline gives CDR1 SGHTA, CDR2 FQGNSA. Trimming left V 2 bases short and J 6 bases short, with 6 bases between. This CDR3 contains 12 residues. Written as DNA, the CDR3 is TGTGCCAGCAGCTTACTAGAGGATACGCAGTATTTT. It yields the protein CASSLLEDTQYF.

This clonotype showed up many times. The J gene is TRBJ1-1, the V gene TRBV6-6, with a tentative D call TRBD1 (6 bases). This CDR3 is built from 16 residues. Germline assignment: CDR1 MNHNY and CDR2 SVGAGI (reference sequence). V lost 7 bases, J lost 1 base, and 19 bases lay in between. DNA of the CDR3: TGTGCCAGCACCAAGTGGTCAGGGGACTCGAACACTGAAGCTTTCTTT. Translating it yields CASTKWSGDSNTEAFF.

The genes are TRBV10-3 and TRBJ2-1; 13 bases are a match to TRBD2. CDR1 is ENHRY, CDR2 SYGVKD, per germline. J lost 10 bases, V lost 4 bases, and 13 bases had no gene match. CDR3 length: 17 amino acids. The CDR3 protein is CAISGTSGRAGEDEQFF. In nucleotides, the CDR3 is TGTGCCATCAGTGGAACTAGCGGGAGGGCCGGGGAGGACGAGCAGTTCTTC.

At least ten counts were recorded for this clonotype. This chain uses TRBV10-2 with TRBJ1-2; D perhaps matches TRBD1 (5 bases). The V end was cut by 1 base, the J end by 3 bases, with 6 bases between. The CDR3 spans 13 residues. Germline lookup yields CDR1 WSHSY and CDR2 SAAADI. The CDR3 sequence is CASSEWGDYGYTF. As DNA, the CDR3 is TGCGCCAGCAGTGAGTGGGGGGACTATGGCTACACCTTC.

This clonotype was found a few times. This chain uses TRBV19 with TRBJ2-6; TRBD2 might be the D (5 bases). The CDR3 length is 18 residues. CDR1 is LNHDA and CDR2 is SQIVND in the germline V gene (reference sequence). V was trimmed by 1 base and J by 2 bases, leaving 15 bases between them. CDR3 loop: CASSIGGNGYAGANVLTF. DNA of the CDR3: TGTGCCAGTAGTATAGGAGGGAATGGGTATGCTGGGGCCAACGTCCTGACTTTC.

This clonotype showed up just once. One base away lies a much larger clone, so this may be a sequencing read error. V is TRBV25-1 and J is TRBJ1-1; D is possibly TRBD1 (6 bases). The germline gives CDR1 MGHDK, CDR2 SYGVNS. The V end lost 4 bases, the J end lost 8 bases, and 14 bases lay between the germline ends. The CDR3 runs 13 residues. The CDR3 sequence is CASSGVGGAEAFF. The CDR3 nucleotides read TGTGCCAGCAGTGGAGTCGGGGGCGCCGAAGCTTTCTTT.

This clonotype has ten or more counts. The chain has TRBV10-3 and TRBJ2-1; the match to TRBD1 covers 7 bases. The germline V gene encodes CDR1 ENHRY and CDR2 SYGVKD. V dropped 3 bases and J dropped 12; count of bases not matched to a gene: 11. This CDR3 region has 14 residues. The CDR3 region has the DNA TGTGCCATCAGTGAAGGACAGGCTGGTGTTGGGCAGTTCTTC. Protein: CAISEGQAGVGQFF.

This clonotype was seen repeatedly, ten times or more. The rearrangement uses TRBV7-3 and TRBJ1-1; D remains unclear. The V end was cut by 5 bases, the J end by 3 bases, with 10 bases between. This CDR3 is built from 13 residues. Germline CDR1 SGHTA, CDR2 FQGTGA. This chain's CDR3 is CASSRGVDTEAFF. The CDR3 bases are TGTGCCAGCAGCCGCGGGGTCGACACTGAAGCTTTCTTT.

The V and J genes are TRBV2 and TRBJ2-1, with 9 bases identical to TRBD2. The CDR3 is 15 amino acids. V shed 6 bases, J shed 2 bases, and the junction held 5 bases outside the gene matches. Germline CDR1 SNHLY, CDR2 FYNNEI. In nucleotides, the CDR3 is TGTGCCAGCAGCACGACTAGCGGAACCTACAATGAGCAGTTCTTC. As protein: CASSTTSGTYNEQFF.

This clonotype occurred many times. V gene TRBV29-1 combines with J gene TRBJ2-1, with TRBD1 matching over 7 bases. Germline V lookup: CDR1 SQVTM, CDR2 ANQGSEA. V lost 5 bases and J lost 0; bases outside the gene matches: 7. This CDR3 region has 15 residues. The CDR3 bases are TGCAGCGTTCAAGGGGGCGAAAGCTCCTACAATGAGCAGTTCTTC. Protein product: CSVQGGESSYNEQFF.

The sample holds one count of this clonotype. This clone may be a read error of a much larger clone one base away. The V call is TRBV7-8, the J call TRBJ2-7, with TRBD1 identical over 9 bases. The length of the CDR3 is 13 residues. Germline CDR1 is SGHVS and CDR2 is FQNEAQ. V shed 5 bases, J shed 2 bases, and the junction held 1 base outside the gene matches. CDR3 protein: CASSRDRAYEQYF. The CDR3 nucleotides read TGTGCCAGCAGCCGGGACAGGGCCTACGAGCAGTACTTC.

This clonotype was recorded many times. V usage is TRBV7-2 and J usage is TRBJ2-4; TRBD1 aligns across 9 bases. Germline V gene lookup returns CDR1 SGHTA and CDR2 FQGNSA. J gave up 3 bases and V 1 base, and 7 bases lay outside the gene matches. This CDR3 is 17 amino acids long. CDR3 loop: CASSLVGTGSFKNIQYF. The DNA of the CDR3 is TGTGCCAGCAGCTTAGTAGGGACAGGGTCTTTCAAAAACATTCAGTACTTC.

This clonotype was detected ten times or more. The chain has TRBV18 and TRBJ2-7, with D unresolved. CDR3 length equals 14 residues. The germline CDR1 and CDR2 sequences are KGHSH and LQKENI. Deletions cut 0 bases from V and 2 bases from J, with 8 bases between. CDR3 sequence reads: CASSPPMVTYEQYF. The CDR3 nucleotides are TGTGCCAGCTCACCACCGATGGTGACCTACGAGCAGTACTTC.

This clonotype was recorded at least ten times. The chain couples TRBV3-1 to TRBJ2-4; the match to TRBD2 covers 7 bases. The CDR3 loop spans 16 amino acids. With 3 bases clipped from V and 8 bases from J, the junction kept 13 bases outside the gene matches. CDR1 LGHDT and CDR2 YNNKEL come from the germline V gene (reference sequence). CDR3 in amino acids: CASSQSRVIGRDIQYF. The CDR3 DNA reads as TGTGCCAGCAGCCAGTCAAGGGTTATAGGGAGGGACATTCAGTACTTC.

This clonotype has a count of ten or more. This chain uses TRBV20-1 with TRBJ2-2, with D perhaps assigned TRBD1 or TRBD2 (5 bases each). The CDR3 runs 14 residues. V lost 6 bases and J 1 base, leaving 12 bases between the germline ends. Per the germline V gene, CDR1 is DFQATT and CDR2 is SNEGSKA (reference sequence). CDR3 in DNA: TGCAGTGCCGCCCGGGACCGGAACACCGGGGAGCTGTTTTTT. This encodes CSAARDRNTGELFF.

This clonotype was counted many times. This chain links TRBV20-1 with TRBJ2-1; a possible D gene is TRBD2 (5 bases). V shed 5 bases and J shed 0 bases, with 14 bases lying between them. This CDR3 region has 15 residues. The germline CDR1 and CDR2 sequences are DFQATT and SNEGSKA (reference sequence). The CDR3 region has the DNA TGCAGTGCTCCTAGGTCGCGGGCCTCCTACAATGAGCAGTTCTTC. Translation: CSAPRSRASYNEQFF.